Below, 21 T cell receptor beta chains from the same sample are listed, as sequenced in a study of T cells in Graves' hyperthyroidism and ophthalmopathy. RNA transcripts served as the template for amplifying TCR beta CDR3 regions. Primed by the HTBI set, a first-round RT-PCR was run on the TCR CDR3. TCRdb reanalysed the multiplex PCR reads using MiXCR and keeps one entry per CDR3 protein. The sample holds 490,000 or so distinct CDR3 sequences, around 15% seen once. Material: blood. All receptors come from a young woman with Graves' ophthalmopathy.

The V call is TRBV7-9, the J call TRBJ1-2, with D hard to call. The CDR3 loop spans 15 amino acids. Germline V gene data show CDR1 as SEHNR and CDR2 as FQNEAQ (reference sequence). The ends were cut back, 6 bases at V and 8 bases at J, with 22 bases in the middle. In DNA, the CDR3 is TGTGCCAGCAGAAAGGAGGACCGAGACCTAGGGGGCTACACCTTC. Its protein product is CASRKEDRDLGGYTF.

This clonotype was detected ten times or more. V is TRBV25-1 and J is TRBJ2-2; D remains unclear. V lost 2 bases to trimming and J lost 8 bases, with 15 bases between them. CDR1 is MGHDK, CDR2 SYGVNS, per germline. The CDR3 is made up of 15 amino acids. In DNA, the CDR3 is TGTGCCAGCAGTGAAGTGCAGGCGGCCTCGGGGGAGCTGTTTTTT. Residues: CASSEVQAASGELFF.

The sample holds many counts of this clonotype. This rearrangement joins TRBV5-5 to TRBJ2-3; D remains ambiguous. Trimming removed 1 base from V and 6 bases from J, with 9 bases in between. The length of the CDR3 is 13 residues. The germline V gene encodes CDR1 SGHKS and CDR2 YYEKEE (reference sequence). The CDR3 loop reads CASSLSGGDTQYF. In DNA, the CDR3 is TGTGCCAGCAGCTTGTCGGGTGGGGATACGCAGTATTTT.

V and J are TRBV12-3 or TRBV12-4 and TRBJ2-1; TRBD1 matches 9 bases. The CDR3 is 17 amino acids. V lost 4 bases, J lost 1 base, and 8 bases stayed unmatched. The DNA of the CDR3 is TGTGCCAGCAGTTACGGGACAGGGCCCTTATCCTACAATGAGCAGTTCTTC. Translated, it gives CASSYGTGPLSYNEQFF.

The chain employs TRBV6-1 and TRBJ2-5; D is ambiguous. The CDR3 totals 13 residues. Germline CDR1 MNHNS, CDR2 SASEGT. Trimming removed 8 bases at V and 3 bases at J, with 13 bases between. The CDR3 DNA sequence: TGTGCCAGCGTCAGAATGGGTGAAGAGACCCAGTACTTC. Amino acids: CASVRMGEETQYF.

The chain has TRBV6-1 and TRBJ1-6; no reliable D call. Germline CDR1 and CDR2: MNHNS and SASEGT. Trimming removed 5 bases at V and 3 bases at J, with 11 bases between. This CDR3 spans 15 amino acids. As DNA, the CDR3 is TGTGCCAGCAGTTATACCGGGGTCTATAATTCACCCCTCCACTTT. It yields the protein CASSYTGVYNSPLHF.

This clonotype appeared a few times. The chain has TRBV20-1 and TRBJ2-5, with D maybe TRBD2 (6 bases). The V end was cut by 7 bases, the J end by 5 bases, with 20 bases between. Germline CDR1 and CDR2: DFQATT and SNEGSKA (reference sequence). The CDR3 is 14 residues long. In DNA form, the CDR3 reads TGCAGTGGGGGCGGAGGGGAACTCCAGGAGACCCAGTACTTC. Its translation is CSGGGGELQETQYF.

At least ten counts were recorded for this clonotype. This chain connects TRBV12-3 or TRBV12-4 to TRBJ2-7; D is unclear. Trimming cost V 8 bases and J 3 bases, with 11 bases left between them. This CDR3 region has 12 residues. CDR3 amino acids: CASAGEYYEQYF. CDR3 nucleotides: TGTGCCAGCGCAGGAGAGTACTACGAGCAGTACTTC.

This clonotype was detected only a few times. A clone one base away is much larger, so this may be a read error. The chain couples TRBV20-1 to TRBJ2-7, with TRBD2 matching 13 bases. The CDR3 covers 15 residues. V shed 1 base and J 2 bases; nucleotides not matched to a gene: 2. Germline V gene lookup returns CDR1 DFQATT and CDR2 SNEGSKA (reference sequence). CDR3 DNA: TGCAGTGCTAGAGGAGGGACTAGCGGGGCCTACGAGCAGTACTTC. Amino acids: CSARGGTSGAYEQYF.

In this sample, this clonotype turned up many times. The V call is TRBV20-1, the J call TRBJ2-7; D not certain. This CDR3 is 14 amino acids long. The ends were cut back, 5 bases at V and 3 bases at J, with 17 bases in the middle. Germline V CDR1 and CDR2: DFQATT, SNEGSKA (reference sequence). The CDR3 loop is CSAPTVGSLYEQYF. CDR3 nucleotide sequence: TGCAGTGCTCCGACGGTAGGGTCCCTCTACGAGCAGTACTTC.

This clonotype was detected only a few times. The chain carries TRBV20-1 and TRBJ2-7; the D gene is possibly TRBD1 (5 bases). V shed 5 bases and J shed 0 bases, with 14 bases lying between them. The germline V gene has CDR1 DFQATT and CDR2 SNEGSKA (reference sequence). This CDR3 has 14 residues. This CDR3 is CSAYDSPSSYEQYF. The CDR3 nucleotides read TGCAGTGCTTACGACAGTCCCAGCTCCTACGAGCAGTACTTC.

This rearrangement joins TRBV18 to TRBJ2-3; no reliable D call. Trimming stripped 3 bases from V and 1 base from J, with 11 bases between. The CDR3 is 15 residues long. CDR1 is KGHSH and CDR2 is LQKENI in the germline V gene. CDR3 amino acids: CASSPLPAGTDTQYF. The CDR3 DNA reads TGTGCCAGCTCACCCCTTCCAGCAGGCACAGATACGCAGTATTTT. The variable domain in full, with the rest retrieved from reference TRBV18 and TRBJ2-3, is NAGVMQNPRHLVRRRGQEARLRCSPMKGHSHVYWYRQLPEEGLKFMVYLQKENIIDESGMPKERFSAEFPKEGPSILRIQQVVRGDSAAYFCASSPLPAGTDTQYFGPGTRLTVL.

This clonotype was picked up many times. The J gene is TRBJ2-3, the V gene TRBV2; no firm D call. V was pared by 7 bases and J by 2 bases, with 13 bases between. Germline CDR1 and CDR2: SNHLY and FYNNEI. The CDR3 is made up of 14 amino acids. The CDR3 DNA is TGTGCCAGCAACGGTGACTTATCCACAGATACGCAGTATTTT. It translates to CASNGDLSTDTQYF.

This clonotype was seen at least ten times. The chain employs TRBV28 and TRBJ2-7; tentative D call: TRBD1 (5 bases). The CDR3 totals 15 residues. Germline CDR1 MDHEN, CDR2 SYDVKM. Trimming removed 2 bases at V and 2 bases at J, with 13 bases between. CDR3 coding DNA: TGTGCCAGCAGTTTAGATTCAGGGCTTACCTACGAGCAGTACTTC. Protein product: CASSLDSGLTYEQYF.

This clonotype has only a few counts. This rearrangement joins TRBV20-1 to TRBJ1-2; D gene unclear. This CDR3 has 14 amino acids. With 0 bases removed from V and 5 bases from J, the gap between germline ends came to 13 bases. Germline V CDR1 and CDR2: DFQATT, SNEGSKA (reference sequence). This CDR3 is CSARDIQPSYGYTF. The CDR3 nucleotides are TGCAGTGCTAGAGATATACAGCCTTCGTATGGCTACACCTTC.

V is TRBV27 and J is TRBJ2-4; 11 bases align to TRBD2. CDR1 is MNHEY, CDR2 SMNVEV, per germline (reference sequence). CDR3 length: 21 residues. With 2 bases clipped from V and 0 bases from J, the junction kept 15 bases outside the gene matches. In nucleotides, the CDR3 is TGTGCCAGCAGTTTAACCCCGGGACTAGCGGACTCGAGACTAGCCAAAAACATTCAGTACTTC. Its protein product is CASSLTPGLADSRLAKNIQYF.

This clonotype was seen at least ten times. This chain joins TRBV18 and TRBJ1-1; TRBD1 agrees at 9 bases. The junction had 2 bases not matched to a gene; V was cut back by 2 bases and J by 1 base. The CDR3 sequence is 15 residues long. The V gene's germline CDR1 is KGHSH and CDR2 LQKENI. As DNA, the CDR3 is TGTGCCAGCTCACCAATGACAGGGGGGAACACTGAAGCTTTCTTT. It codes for CASSPMTGGNTEAFF.

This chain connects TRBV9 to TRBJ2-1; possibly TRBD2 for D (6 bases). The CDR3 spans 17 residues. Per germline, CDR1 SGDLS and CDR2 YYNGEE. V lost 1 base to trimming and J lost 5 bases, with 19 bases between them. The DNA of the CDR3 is TGTGCCAGCAGCGTACATCCCGCGACTAGAGGGGACAATGAGCAGTTCTTC. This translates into CASSVHPATRGDNEQFF. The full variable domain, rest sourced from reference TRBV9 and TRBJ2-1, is DSGVTQTPKHLITATGQRVTLRCSPRSGDLSVYWYQQSLDQGLQFLIQYYNGEERAKGNILERFSAQQFPDLHSELNLSSLELGDSALYFCASSVHPATRGDNEQFFGPGTRLTVL.

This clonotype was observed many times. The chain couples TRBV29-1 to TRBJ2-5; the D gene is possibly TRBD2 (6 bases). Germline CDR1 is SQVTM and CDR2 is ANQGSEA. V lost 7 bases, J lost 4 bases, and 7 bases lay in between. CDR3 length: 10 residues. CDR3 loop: CSAGRETQYF. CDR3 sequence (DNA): TGCAGCGCCGGGAGAGAGACCCAGTACTTC. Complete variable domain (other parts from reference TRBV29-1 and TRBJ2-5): SAVISQKPSRDICQRGTSLTIQCQVDSQVTMMFWYRQQPGQSLTLIATANQGSEATYESGFVIDKFPISRPNLTFSTLTVSNMSPEDSSIYLCSAGRETQYFGPGTRLLVL.

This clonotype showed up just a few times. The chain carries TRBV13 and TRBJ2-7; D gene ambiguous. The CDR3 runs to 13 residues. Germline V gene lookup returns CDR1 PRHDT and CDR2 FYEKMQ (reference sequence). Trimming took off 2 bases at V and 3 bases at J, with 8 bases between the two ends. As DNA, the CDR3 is TGTGCCAGCAGCTTAATAAATGGCTACGAGCAGTACTTC. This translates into CASSLINGYEQYF. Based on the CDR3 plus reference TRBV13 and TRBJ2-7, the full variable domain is AAGVIQSPRHLIKEKRETATLKCYPIPRHDTVYWYQQGPGQDPQFLISFYEKMQSDKGSIPDRFSAQQFSDYHSELNMSSLELGDSALYFCASSLINGYEQYFGPGTRLTVT.

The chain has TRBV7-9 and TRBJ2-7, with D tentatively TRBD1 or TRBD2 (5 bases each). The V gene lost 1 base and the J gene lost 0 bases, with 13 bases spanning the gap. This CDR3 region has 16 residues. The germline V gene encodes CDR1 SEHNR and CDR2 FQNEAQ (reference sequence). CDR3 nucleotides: TGTGCCAGCAGCTTAGTTACCCCGGGGACCTCCTACGAGCAGTACTTC. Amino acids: CASSLVTPGTSYEQYF.